This T cell receptor (beta chain) was observed in a study of cytomegalovirus exposure and HLA in healthy donors. The CDR3 sequence is 12 residues long. The V end was cut by 4 bases, the J end by 6 bases, with 11 bases between. CDR1 SGHRS and CDR2 YFSETQ come from the germline V gene. Sequencing used immunoSEQ multiplex PCR; TCRdb keeps in-frame clones, though not all of them. Among 200,000 to 250,000 clones listed, around four fifths were seen once. V gene TRBV5-1 combines with J gene TRBJ2-7; D is uncertain. Sequencing was done on a sample of PBMCs. This TCR derives from a woman in her twenties or thirties in good health and CMV-seropositive. The CDR3 DNA reads TGCGCCAGCAGCATAGGAAGGGCCGAGCAGTACTTC. It specifies CASSIGRAEQYF.